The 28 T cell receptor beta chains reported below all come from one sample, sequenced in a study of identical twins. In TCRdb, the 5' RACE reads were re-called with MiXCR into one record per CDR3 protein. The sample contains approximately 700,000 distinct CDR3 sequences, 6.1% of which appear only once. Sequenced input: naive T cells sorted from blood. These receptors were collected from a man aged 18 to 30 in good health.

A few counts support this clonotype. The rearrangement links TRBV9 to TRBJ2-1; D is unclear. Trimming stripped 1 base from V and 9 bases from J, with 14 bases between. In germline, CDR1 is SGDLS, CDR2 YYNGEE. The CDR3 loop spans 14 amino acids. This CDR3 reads CASSVRDSLPEQFF. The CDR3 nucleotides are TGTGCCAGCAGCGTAAGGGATAGTTTACCTGAGCAGTTCTTC.

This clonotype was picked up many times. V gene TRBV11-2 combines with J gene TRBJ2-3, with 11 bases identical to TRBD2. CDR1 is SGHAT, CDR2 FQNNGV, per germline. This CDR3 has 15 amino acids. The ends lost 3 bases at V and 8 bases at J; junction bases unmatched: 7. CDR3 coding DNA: TGTGCCAGCAGCTTCTTACTAGCGGGAGTTTCTACGCAGTATTTT. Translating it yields CASSFLLAGVSTQYF.

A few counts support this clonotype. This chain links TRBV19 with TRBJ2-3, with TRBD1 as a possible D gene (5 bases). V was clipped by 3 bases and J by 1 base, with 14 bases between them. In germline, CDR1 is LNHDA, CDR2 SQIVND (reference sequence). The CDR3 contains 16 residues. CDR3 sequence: CASSITGSRGTDTQYF. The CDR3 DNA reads TGTGCCAGTAGTATTACAGGTTCTCGAGGCACAGATACGCAGTATTTT.

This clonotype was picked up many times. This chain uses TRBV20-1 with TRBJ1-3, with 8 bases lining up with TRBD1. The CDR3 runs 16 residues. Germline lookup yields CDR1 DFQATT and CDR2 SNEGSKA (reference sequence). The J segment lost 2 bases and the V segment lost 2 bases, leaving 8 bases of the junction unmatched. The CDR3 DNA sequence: TGCAGTGCTAGACCCCGACAGGGGCCCCCTGGAAACACCATATATTTT. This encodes CSARPRQGPPGNTIYF.

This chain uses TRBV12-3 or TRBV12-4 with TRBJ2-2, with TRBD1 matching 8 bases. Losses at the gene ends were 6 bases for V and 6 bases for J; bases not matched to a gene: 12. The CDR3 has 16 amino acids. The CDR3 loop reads CASREPSGGAAGELFF. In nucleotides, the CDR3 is TGTGCCAGCAGGGAACCTTCAGGGGGCGCCGCCGGGGAGCTGTTTTTT.

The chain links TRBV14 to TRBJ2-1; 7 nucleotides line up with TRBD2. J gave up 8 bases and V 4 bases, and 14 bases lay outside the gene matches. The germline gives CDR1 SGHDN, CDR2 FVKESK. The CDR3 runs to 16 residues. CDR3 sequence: CASSPFGRSLADEQFF. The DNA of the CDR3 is TGTGCCAGCAGCCCATTTGGAAGGTCCCTAGCGGATGAGCAGTTCTTC.

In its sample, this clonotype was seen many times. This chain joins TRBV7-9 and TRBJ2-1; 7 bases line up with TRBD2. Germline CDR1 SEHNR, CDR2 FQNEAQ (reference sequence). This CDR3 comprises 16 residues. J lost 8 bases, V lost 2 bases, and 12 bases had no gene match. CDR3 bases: TGTGCCAGCAGCTTATCAGCGGGGCGCCAGGTCCATGAGCAGTTCTTC. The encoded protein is CASSLSAGRQVHEQFF. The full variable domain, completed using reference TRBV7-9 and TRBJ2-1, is DTGVSQNPRHKITKRGQNVTFRCDPISEHNRLYWYRQTLGQGPEFLTYFQNEAQLEKSRLLSDRFSAERPKGSFSTLEIQRTEQGDSAMYLCASSLSAGRQVHEQFFGPGTRLTVL.

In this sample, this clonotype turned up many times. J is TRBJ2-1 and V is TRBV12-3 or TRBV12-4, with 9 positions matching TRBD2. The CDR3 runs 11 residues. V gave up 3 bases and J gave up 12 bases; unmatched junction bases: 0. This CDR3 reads CASSLTSGQFF. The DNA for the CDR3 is TGTGCCAGCAGTTTGACTAGCGGGCAGTTCTTC.

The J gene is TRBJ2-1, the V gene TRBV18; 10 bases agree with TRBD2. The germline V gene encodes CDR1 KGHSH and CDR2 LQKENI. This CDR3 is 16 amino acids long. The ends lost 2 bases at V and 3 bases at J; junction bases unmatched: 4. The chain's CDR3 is CASSPVLAGVYNEQFF. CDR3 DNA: TGTGCCAGCTCACCAGTTCTAGCGGGAGTCTACAATGAGCAGTTCTTC.

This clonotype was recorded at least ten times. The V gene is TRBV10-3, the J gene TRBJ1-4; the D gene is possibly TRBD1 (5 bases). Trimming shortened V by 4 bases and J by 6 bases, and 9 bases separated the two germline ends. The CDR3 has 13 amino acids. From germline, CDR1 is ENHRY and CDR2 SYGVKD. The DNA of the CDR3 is TGTGCCATCAGTGGACAGCAGGATGAAAAACTGTTTTTT. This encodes CAISGQQDEKLFF.

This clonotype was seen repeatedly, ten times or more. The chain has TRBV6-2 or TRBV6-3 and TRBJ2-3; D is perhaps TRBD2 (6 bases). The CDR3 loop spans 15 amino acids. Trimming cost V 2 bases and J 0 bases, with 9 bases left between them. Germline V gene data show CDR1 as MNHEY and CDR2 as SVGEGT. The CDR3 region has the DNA TGTGCCAGCAGTTACGGGAGGTTTAGCACAGATACGCAGTATTTT. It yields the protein CASSYGRFSTDTQYF.

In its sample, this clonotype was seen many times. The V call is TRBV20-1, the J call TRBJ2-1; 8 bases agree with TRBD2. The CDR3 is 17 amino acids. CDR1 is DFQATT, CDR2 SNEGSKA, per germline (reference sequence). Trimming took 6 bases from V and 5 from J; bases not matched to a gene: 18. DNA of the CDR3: TGCAGTGCCTCCAGCGGGAGCCTCTTCGCGCAGAACAATGAGCAGTTCTTC. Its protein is CSASSGSLFAQNNEQFF.

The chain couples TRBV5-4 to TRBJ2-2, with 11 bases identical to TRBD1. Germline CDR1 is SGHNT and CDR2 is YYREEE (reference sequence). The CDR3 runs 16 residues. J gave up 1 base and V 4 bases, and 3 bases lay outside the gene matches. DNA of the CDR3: TGTGCCAGCAGCACTGGGACAGGGGGGAACACCGGGGAGCTGTTTTTT. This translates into CASSTGTGGNTGELFF.

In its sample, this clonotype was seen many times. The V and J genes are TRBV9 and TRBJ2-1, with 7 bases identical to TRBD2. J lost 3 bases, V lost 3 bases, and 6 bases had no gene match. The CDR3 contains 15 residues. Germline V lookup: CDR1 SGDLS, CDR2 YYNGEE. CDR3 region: CASSEAGLHYNEQFF. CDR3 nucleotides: TGTGCCAGCAGCGAAGCGGGACTTCACTACAATGAGCAGTTCTTC. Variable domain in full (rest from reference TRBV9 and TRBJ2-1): DSGVTQTPKHLITATGQRVTLRCSPRSGDLSVYWYQQSLDQGLQFLIQYYNGEERAKGNILERFSAQQFPDLHSELNLSSLELGDSALYFCASSEAGLHYNEQFFGPGTRLTVL.

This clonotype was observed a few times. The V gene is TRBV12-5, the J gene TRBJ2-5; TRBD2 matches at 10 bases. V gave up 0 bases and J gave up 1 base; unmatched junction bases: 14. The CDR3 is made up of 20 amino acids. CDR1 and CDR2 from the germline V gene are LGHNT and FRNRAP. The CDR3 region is CASGLVRGGSGRPLQETQYF. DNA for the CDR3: TGTGCTAGTGGTTTGGTACGAGGAGGTAGCGGGAGGCCCCTCCAAGAGACCCAGTACTTC.

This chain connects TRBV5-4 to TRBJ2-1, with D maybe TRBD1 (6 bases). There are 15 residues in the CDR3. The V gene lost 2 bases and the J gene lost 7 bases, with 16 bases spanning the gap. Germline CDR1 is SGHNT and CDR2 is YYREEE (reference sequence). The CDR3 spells CASSFRRGGLNEQFF. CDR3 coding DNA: TGTGCCAGCAGCTTTCGCAGGGGCGGGTTGAATGAGCAGTTCTTC.

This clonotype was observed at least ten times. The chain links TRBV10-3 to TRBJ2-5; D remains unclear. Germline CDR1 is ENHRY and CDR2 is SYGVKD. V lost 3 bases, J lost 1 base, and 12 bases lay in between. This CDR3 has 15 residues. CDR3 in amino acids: CAISEWASGQETQYF. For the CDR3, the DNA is TGTGCCATCAGTGAATGGGCCTCGGGCCAAGAGACCCAGTACTTC.

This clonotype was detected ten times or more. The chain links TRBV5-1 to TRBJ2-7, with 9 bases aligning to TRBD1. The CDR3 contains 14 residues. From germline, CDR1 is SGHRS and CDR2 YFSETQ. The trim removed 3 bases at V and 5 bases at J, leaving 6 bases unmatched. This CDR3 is CASSSRGTGNEQYF. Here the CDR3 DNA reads TGCGCCAGCAGCTCTCGCGGGACAGGGAACGAGCAGTACTTC.

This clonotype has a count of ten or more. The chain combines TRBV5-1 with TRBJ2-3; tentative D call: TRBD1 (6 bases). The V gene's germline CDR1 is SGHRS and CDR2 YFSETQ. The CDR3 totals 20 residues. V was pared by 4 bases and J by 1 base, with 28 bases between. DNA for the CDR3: TGCGCCAGCAGCCCTAGACAGTCTCCGGGGACATCCGCCGGCACAGATACGCAGTATTTT. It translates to CASSPRQSPGTSAGTDTQYF. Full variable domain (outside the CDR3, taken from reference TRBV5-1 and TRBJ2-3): KAGVTQTPRYLIKTRGQQVTLSCSPISGHRSVSWYQQTPGQGLQFLFEYFSETQRNKGNFPGRFSGRQFSNSRSEMNVSTLELGDSALYLCASSPRQSPGTSAGTDTQYFGPGTRLTVL.

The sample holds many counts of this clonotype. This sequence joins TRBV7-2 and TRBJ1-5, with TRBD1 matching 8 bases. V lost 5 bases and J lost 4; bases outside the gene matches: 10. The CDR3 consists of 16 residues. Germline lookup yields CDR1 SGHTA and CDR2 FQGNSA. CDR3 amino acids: CASSLTGTGENQPQHF. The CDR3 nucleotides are TGTGCCAGCAGCCTTACTGGGACAGGTGAGAATCAGCCCCAGCATTTT.

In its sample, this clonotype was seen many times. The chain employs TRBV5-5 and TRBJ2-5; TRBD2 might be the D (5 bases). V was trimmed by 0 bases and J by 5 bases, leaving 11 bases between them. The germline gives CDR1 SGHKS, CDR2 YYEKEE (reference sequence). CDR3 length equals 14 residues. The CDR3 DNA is TGTGCCAGCAGCTTGGCGGCCGGGGTGGAGACCCAGTACTTC. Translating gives CASSLAAGVETQYF. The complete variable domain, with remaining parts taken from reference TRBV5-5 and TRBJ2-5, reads DAGVTQSPTHLIKTRGQQVTLRCSPISGHKSVSWYQQVLGQGPQFIFQYYEKEERGRGNFPDRFSARQFPNYSSELNVNALLLGDSALYLCASSLAAGVETQYFGPGTRLLVL.

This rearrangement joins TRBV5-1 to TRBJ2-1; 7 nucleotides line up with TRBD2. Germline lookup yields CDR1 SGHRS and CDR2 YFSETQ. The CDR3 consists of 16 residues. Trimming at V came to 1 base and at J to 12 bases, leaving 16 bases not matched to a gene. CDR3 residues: CASSLSVAGATLGQFF. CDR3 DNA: TGCGCCAGCAGCTTGTCTGTCGCGGGAGCGACCCTGGGGCAGTTCTTC.

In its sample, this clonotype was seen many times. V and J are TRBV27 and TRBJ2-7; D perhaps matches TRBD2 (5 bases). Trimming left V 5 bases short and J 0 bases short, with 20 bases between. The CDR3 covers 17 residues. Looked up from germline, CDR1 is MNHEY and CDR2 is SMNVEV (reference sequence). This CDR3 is CASSPVVRTGSSYEQYF. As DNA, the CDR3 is TGTGCCAGCAGTCCGGTGGTTCGGACTGGCAGCTCCTACGAGCAGTACTTC.

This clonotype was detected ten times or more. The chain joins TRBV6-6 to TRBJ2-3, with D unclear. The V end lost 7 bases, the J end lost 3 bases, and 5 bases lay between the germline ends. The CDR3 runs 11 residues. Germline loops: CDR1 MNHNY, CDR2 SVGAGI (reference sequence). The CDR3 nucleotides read TGTGCCAGCATGCAGACAGATACGCAGTATTTT. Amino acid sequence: CASMQTDTQYF.

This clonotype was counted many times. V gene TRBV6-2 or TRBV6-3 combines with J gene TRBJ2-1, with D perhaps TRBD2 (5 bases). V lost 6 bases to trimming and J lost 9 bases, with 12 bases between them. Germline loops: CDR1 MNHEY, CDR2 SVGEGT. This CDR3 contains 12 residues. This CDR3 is CASSALGGEQFF. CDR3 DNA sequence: TGTGCCAGCAGCGCCCTAGGAGGTGAGCAGTTCTTC.

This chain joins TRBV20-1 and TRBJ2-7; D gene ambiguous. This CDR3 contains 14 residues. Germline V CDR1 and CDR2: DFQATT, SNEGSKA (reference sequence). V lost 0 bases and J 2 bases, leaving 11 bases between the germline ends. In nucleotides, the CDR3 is TGCAGTGCTAGAGATCCGTGGAAGCCCTACGAGCAGTACTTC. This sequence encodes CSARDPWKPYEQYF.

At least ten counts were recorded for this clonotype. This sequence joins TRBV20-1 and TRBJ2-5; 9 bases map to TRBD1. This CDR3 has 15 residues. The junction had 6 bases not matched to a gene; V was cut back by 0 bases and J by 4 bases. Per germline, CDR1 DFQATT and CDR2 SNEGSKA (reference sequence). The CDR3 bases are TGCAGTGCTAGAGAATTGGGACAGGGAAGAGAGACCCAGTACTTC. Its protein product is CSARELGQGRETQYF.

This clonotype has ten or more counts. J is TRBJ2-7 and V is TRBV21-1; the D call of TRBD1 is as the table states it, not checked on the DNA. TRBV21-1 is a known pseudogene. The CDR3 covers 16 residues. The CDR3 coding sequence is TGTGCCAGCAGCGTACGGGGCTCGGGGCGATTCTACGAGCAGTACGTC. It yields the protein CASSVRGSGRFYEQYV.